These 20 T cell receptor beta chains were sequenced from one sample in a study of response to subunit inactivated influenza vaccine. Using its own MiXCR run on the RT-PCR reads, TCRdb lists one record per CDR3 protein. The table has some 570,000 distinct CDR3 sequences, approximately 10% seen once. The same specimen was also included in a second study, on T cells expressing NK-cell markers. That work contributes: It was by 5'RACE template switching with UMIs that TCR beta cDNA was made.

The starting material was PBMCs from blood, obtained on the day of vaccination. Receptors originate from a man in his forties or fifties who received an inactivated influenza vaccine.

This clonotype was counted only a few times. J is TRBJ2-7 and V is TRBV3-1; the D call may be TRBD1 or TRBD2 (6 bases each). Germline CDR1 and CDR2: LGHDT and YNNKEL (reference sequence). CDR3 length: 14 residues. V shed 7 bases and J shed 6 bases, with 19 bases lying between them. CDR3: CASNTWGGGGEQYF. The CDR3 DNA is TGTGCCAGCAACACTTGGGGAGGAGGGGGCGAGCAGTACTTC.

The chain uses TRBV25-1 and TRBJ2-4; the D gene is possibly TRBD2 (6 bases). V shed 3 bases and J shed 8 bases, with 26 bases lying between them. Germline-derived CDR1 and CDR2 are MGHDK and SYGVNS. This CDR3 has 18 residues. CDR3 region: CASSEFNRDSGFVDIQYF. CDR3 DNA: TGTGCCAGCAGTGAGTTTAACCGGGACTCAGGTTTTGTGGACATTCAGTACTTC.

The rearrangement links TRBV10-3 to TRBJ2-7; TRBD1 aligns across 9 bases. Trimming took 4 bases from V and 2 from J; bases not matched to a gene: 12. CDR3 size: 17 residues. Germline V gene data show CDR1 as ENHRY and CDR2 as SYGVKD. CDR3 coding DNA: TGTGCCATCAGTGTTACCGGGACAGGGCGCCAAACCTACGAGCAGTACTTC. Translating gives CAISVTGTGRQTYEQYF.

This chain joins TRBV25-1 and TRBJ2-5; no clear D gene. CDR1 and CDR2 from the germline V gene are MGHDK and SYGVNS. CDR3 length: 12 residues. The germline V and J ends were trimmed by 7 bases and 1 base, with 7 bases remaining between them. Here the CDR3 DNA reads TGTGCCAGCATTGGGTCCCAAGAGACCCAGTACTTC. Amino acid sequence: CASIGSQETQYF.

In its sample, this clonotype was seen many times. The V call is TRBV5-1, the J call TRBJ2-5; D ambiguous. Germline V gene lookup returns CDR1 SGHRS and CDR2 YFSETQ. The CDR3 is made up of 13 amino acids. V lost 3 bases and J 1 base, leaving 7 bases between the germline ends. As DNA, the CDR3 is TGCGCCAGCAGCTCAAGACCCCAAGAGACCCAGTACTTC. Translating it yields CASSSRPQETQYF. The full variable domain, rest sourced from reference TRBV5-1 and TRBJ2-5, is KAGVTQTPRYLIKTRGQQVTLSCSPISGHRSVSWYQQTPGQGLQFLFEYFSETQRNKGNFPGRFSGRQFSNSRSEMNVSTLELGDSALYLCASSSRPQETQYFGPGTRLLVL.

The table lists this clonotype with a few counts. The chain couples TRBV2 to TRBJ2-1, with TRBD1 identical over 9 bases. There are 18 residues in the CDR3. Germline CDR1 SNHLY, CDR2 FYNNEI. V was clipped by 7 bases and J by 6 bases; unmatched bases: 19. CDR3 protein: CASKHINAGTGSVNEQFF. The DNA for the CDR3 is TGTGCCAGCAAGCATATCAACGCCGGGACAGGGTCCGTCAATGAGCAGTTCTTC.

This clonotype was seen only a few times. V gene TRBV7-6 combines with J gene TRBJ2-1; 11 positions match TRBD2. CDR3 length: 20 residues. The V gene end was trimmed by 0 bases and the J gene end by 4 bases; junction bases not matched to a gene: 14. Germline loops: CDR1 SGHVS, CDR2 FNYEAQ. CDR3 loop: CASSLAFTGASGRSYNEQFF. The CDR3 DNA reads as TGTGCCAGCAGCTTAGCGTTCACAGGGGCTAGCGGGAGGTCTTACAATGAGCAGTTCTTC.

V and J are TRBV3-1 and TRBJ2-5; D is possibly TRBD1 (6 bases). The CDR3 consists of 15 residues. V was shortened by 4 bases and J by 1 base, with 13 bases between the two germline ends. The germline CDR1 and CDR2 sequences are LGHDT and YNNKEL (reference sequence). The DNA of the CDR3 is TGTGCCAGCAGCCTCTATGGACAGTTCCAAGAGACCCAGTACTTC. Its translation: CASSLYGQFQETQYF.

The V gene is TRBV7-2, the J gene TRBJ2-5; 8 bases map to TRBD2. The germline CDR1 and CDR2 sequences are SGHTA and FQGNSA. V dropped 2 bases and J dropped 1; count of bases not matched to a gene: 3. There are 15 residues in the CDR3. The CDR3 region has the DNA TGTGCCAGCAGCTTATTTAGCGGGGCCCAAGAGACCCAGTACTTC. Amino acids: CASSLFSGAQETQYF.

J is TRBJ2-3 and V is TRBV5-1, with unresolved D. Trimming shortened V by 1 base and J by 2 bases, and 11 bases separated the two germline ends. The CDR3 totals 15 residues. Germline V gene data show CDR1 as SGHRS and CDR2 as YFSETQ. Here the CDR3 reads CASSLIGRATDTQYF. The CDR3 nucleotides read TGCGCCAGCAGCTTGATCGGCCGGGCCACAGATACGCAGTATTTT.

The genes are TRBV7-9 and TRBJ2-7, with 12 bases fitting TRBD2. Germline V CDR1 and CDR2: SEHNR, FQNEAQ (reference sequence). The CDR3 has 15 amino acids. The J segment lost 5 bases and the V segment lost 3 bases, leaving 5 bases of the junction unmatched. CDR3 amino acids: CASSFLAGGLDEQYF. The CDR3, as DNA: TGTGCCAGCAGCTTTCTAGCGGGGGGGCTGGACGAGCAGTACTTC. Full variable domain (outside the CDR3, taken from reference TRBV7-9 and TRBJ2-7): DTGVSQNPRHKITKRGQNVTFRCDPISEHNRLYWYRQTLGQGPEFLTYFQNEAQLEKSRLLSDRFSAERPKGSFSTLEIQRTEQGDSAMYLCASSFLAGGLDEQYFGPGTRLTVT.

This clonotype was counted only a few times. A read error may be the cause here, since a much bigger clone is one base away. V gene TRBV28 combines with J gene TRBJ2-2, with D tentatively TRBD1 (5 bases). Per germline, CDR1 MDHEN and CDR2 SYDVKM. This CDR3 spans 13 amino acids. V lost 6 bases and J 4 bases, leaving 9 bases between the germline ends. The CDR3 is CASSQGATGELFF. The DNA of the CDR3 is TGTGCCAGCAGCCAAGGGGCCACCGGGGAGCTGTTTTTT.

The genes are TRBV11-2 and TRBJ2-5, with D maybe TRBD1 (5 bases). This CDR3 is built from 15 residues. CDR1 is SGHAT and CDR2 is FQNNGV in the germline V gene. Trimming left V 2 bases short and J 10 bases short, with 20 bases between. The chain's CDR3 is CASSLNGPLLGDQYF. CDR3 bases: TGTGCCAGCAGCTTAAACGGACCCTTGCTAGGGGACCAGTACTTC.

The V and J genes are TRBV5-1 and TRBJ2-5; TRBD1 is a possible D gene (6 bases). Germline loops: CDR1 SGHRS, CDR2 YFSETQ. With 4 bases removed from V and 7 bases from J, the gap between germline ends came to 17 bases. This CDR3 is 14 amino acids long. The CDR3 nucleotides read TGCGCCAGCAGCCCTGTACAGGGTAGGGCGACCCAGTACTTC. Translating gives CASSPVQGRATQYF.

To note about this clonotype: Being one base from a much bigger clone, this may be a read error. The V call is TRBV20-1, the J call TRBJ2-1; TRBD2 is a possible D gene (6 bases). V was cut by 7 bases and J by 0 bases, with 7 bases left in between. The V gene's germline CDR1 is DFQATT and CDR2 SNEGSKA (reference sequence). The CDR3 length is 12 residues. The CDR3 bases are TGCAGTGGCGGGAACTCCTACAATGAGCAGTTCTTC. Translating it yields CSGGNSYNEQFF.

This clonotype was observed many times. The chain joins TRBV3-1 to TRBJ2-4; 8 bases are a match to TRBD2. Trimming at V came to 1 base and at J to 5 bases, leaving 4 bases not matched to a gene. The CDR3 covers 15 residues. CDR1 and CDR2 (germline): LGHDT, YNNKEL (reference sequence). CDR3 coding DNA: TGTGCCAGCAGCCAAGCGGGGGGGCCGGAAAACATTCAGTACTTC. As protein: CASSQAGGPENIQYF.

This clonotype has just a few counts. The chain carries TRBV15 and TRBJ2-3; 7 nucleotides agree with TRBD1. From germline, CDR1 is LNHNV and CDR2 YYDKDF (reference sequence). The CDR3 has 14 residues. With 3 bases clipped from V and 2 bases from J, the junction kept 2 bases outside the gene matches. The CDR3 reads CATSSGQATDTQYF. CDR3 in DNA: TGTGCCACCAGCAGTGGACAGGCCACAGATACGCAGTATTTT.

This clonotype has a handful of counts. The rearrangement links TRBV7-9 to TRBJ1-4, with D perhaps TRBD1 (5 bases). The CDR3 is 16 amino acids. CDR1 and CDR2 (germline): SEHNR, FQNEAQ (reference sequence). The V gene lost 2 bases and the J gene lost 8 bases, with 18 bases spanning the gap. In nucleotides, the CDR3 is TGTGCCAGCAGCTTAATCCTAGGGGAACGGTACGAAAAACTGTTTTTT. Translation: CASSLILGERYEKLFF.

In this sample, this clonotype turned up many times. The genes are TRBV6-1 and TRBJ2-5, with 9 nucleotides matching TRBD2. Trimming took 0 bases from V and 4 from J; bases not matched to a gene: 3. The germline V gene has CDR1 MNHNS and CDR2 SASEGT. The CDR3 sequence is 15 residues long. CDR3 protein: CASSEAELAGETQYF. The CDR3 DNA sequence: TGTGCCAGCAGTGAAGCTGAACTAGCGGGAGAGACCCAGTACTTC.

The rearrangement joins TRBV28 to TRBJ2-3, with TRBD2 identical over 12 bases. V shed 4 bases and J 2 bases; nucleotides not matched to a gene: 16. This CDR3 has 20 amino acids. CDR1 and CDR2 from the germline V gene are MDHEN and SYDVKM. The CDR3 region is CASSSPPGTSGFLFTDTQYF. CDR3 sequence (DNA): TGTGCCAGCAGTTCGCCACCCGGGACTAGCGGGTTCCTATTCACAGATACGCAGTATTTT.